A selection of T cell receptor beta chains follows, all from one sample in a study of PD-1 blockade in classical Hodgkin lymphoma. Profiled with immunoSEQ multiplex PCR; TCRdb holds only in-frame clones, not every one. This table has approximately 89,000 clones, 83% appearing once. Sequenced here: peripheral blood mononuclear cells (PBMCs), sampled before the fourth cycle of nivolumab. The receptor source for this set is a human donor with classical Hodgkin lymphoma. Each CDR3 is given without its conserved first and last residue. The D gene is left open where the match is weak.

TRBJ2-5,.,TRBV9,ASSPLVGETQY
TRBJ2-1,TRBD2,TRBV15,ATSRELASGRAYNEQF
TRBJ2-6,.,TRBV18,ASSPIRAGANVLT
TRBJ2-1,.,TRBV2,ASSGSGTYNEQF
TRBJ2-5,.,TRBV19,ASGVGIQETQY
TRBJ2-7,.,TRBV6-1,ASSRPSGDPYEQY
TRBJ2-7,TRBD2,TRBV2,ASRGDPYEQY
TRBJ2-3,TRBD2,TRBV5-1,ASSSLAGGDTQY
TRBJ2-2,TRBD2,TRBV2,ASSEALGRANTGELF
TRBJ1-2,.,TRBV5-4,ASSWAQLSYGYT
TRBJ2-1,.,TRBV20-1,SAPPEQF
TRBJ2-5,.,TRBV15,ATSREKFAGVGAQY
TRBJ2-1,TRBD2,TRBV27,ASSSGLGSYNEQF
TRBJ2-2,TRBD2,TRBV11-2,ASSWEGLGGELF
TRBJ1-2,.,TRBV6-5,ASRPGTVYGYT
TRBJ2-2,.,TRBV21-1,ASSKRLGELF
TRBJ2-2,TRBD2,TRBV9,ASSVVAGGPSTGELF
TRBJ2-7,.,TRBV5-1,ASSLTGYPYEQY
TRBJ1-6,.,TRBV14,ASSQDALYNSPLH
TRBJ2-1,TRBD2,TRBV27,ASSFSGTSGLEQF
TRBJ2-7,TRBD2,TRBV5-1,ASSDPGGGRGYEQY
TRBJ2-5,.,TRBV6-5,ASSYSGRETQY
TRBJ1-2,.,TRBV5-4,ASSFHGDGYT
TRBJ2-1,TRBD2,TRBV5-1,ASSLIFGSGGEQF
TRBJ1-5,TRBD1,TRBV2,ASSGNRGQPQH
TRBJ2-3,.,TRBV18,ASSPSLTDTQY
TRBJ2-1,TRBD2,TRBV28,ASSLLREGRYEQF
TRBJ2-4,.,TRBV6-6,ASSTGSKNIQY
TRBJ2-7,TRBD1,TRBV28,ASRTGSTFFPYEQY